This TCR beta chain comes out of a study of chemoradiotherapy in HPV16-positive cancers. Study-level results: Candidate HPV-specific clones and E7-related TCR motifs grew in tumor during treatment.

Turning to this clone: Antigen unknown.

The method was immunoSEQ multiplex PCR; TCRdb's version includes in-frame clones alone and lacks a portion of them. The repertoire holds tens of thousands of clones, with roughly nine tenths as singletons. Sequences were derived from blood, sampled from a patient who underwent chemoradiotherapy. This receptor was identified in a human donor with HPV-associated anogenital cancer.

The CDR3 bases are TGCGCCAGCAGCCCAGGGACGACAGGGAACGAGCAGTACTTC. Amino acid sequence: CASSPGTTGNEQYF. The chain employs TRBV5-1 and TRBJ2-7, with 7 bases lining up with TRBD1. The CDR3 sequence is 14 residues long. Germline loops: CDR1 SGHRS, CDR2 YFSETQ. The ends lost 4 bases at V and 5 bases at J; junction bases unmatched: 9.